What follows are 7 T cell receptor beta chains derived from one specimen sequenced in a study of T cells after somatic rescue of genetic block. This table comes from immunoSEQ multiplex PCR, and its TCRdb copy is limited to in-frame clones, with some not included. The table lists around 10,000 clones, 74% of them singletons. The sample consisted of peripheral blood mononuclear cells (PBMCs). Every receptor here comes from a boy aged 10-17 years.

This chain connects TRBV10-1 to TRBJ2-3, with D possibly being TRBD1 (5 bases). In germline, CDR1 is WNHNN, CDR2 SYGVQD (reference sequence). Trimming removed 4 bases at V and 4 bases at J, with 15 bases between. The CDR3 loop spans 15 amino acids. CDR3 coding DNA: TGCGCCAGCAGTGGAGGACACTCCCCATCAGATACGCAGTATTTT. Amino acid sequence: CASSGGHSPSDTQYF.

This clone was detected a few times. This chain joins TRBV5-1 and TRBJ2-1; D may be TRBD1 or TRBD2 (5 bases each). The germline V and J ends were trimmed by 0 bases and 6 bases, with 7 bases remaining between them. CDR3 size: 13 residues. The germline gives CDR1 SGHRS, CDR2 YFSETQ. The CDR3 bases are TGCGCCAGCAGCTTGGCCGGGACCAATGAGCAGTTCTTC. Translation gives CASSLAGTNEQFF.

The gene calls are TRBV18 and TRBJ1-4; D ambiguous. CDR1 is KGHSH, CDR2 LQKENI, per germline. This CDR3 is built from 11 residues. V was clipped by 8 bases and J by 6 bases, with 7 bases between them. The chain's CDR3 is CASAEYEKLFF. The CDR3 DNA follows: TGTGCCAGCGCCGAGTATGAAAAACTGTTTTTT.

The chain combines TRBV7-6 with TRBJ2-7; D is perhaps TRBD1 or TRBD2 (6 bases each). The CDR3 runs 14 residues. V shed 5 bases and J shed 6 bases, with 17 bases lying between them. Per germline, CDR1 SGHVS and CDR2 FNYEAQ. In nucleotides, the CDR3 is TGTGCCAGCAGCCCCCGGACAGCGGAGGGCGAGCAGTACTTC. Translation: CASSPRTAEGEQYF.

The chain couples TRBV28 to TRBJ2-3; 8 nucleotides align to TRBD1. Germline CDR1 is MDHEN and CDR2 is SYDVKM. The CDR3 contains 17 residues. J lost 5 bases, V lost 6 bases, and 16 bases had no gene match. CDR3: CASSSRTQGELLDTQYF. DNA of the CDR3: TGTGCCAGCAGCTCCCGTACACAGGGGGAATTGTTAGATACGCAGTATTTT.

The rearrangement links TRBV11-2 to TRBJ2-3, with D perhaps being TRBD1 or TRBD2 (6 bases each). The CDR3 is 17 amino acids. Per the germline V gene, CDR1 is SGHAT and CDR2 is FQNNGV. V was clipped by 1 base and J by 3 bases, with 17 bases between them. The CDR3 here is CASSLASVGGKTDTQYF. The CDR3 region has the DNA TGTGCCAGCAGCTTAGCCTCAGTGGGGGGCAAAACAGATACGCAGTATTTT. Filled out from reference TRBV11-2 and TRBJ2-3, the complete variable domain reads EAGVAQSPRYKIIEKRQSVAFWCNPISGHATLYWYQQILGQGPKLLIQFQNNGVVDDSQLPKDRFSAERLKGVDSTLKIQPAKLEDSAVYLCASSLASVGGKTDTQYFGPGTRLTVL.

The V call is TRBV29-1, the J call TRBJ2-2, with TRBD1 identical over 7 bases. The CDR3 runs 14 residues. With 4 bases clipped from V and 2 bases from J, the junction kept 4 bases outside the gene matches. Per germline, CDR1 SQVTM and CDR2 ANQGSEA. The CDR3 spells CSVVGGSNTGELFF. CDR3 nucleotides: TGCAGCGTTGTAGGGGGCTCCAACACCGGGGAGCTGTTTTTT.